This TCR beta chain was obtained from a study of Ad26.COV2.S vaccination and SARS-CoV-2 variants (dated by TCRdb to the early 2020s). A note on the overall study: Vaccine-arm donors came from COV1001, a multicentre, randomized, double-blind, placebo-controlled phase I-IIa trial of Ad26.COV2.S in healthy adults. Ad26.COV2.S was administered intramuscularly at 5 x 10^10 or 1 x 10^11 viral particles, either as a single shot or as two shots given 56 days apart. Trial participants were randomized into five groups of five, in which low-dose or high-dose Ad26.COV2.S was given once or twice, or placebo was given on both occasions. A total of around 32 samples were included in the TCR-sequenced set, comprising roughly 19 Ad26.COV2.S vaccine recipients, 5 placebo recipients and 8 SARS-CoV-2 convalescent individuals. TCRbeta repertoire sequencing was used to assess the specificity and breadth of SARS-CoV-2-reactive T cell receptors after Ad26.COV2.S vaccination. Investigators did not know the trial group allocation while performing experiments and assessing outcomes.

TCRbeta CDR3 regions were sequenced with the immunoSEQ Assay. After extraction, genomic DNA underwent amplification by bias-controlled multiplex PCR, followed by high-throughput sequencing. In the paper's pipeline: To quantify the absolute abundance of every unique TCRbeta CDR3 region, sequences were collapsed and filtered. T cell fraction was estimated by normalizing TCRbeta template counts to usable DNA, which was measured by amplifying reference genes present in all nucleated cells. Repertoire TCRs were annotated as SARS-CoV-2-specific when V gene, CDR3 amino acid sequence and J gene were exactly matched to a known reactive TCR set. The reference SARS-CoV-2 TCR set came from MIRA and was filtered for enrichment in COVID-19-positive ImmuneCODE repertoires, removing public or cross-reactive TCRs. Using the MIRA antigens, annotated TCRs were further analysed by specific ORF or by position within an ORF. Breadth was defined as the number of annotated unique rearrangements divided by the total number of unique productive rearrangements, and depth was defined as the summed frequency of the annotated unique rearrangements. TCR breadth was compared between groups using two-sided Wilcoxon rank-sum tests. Here the immuneACCESS table is served through TCRdb, limited to in-frame sequences with V and J called. Missing clones are a known gap in these copies; in checked studies unresolved V genes cover under half, and the rest lacks a known reason. From that table come the V and J calls and clone size; the DNA was used to work out D and trimming. The table for this sample lists around 400,000 clones; around 91% of them were counted only once. The ten largest clones capture 1.9% of the sample.

What the work shows at the level of the full study, not this receptor alone: The study was not powered to compare responses between vaccine doses or regimens. The authors noted that the TCR breadth and depth analyses may have underestimated total T cell responses. Substantial breadth of spike-specific CD8+ and CD4+ T cell responses was reported after vaccination. Compared with placebo recipients, Ad26.COV2.S recipients showed higher spike-specific TCR breadth (P = 0.0014). Vaccine and placebo recipients had comparable non-spike TCR breadth, which fits with the vaccine containing only spike.

Sample treatment or condition, as interpreted from the label and publication: approximately 18 received Ad26.COV2.S at low or high dose, single or two shots; about 5 received placebo; per-sample allocation not given. For vaccine and placebo recipients, repertoires were sequenced using samples collected on day 63 after the first injection. In Cohort 1b, some 25 adults aged 18-55 years were enrolled at a single site in Boston, USA, between 29 July and 7 August 2020. Ad26.COV2.S was a replication-incompetent adenovirus type 26 vector expressing a prefusion-stabilized SARS-CoV-2 spike protein from the original Wuhan strain. The CDR3 covers 17 residues, taking in both the cysteine and the phenylalanine. Left in the record is the CDR3 DNA by itself, 51 bases read in frame from the first base. V loses 3 bases at its end and J loses 7 bases; junction bases beyond the gene matches: 12. Per the germline V gene, KGHDR is the CDR1 and SFDVKD is the CDR2.

About this clone itself: No antigen is known for it. Base qualities are not recorded, but no much larger clone differs from it by a single base.

This sample comprised peripheral blood, obtained in a trial of Ad26.COV2.S vaccine versus placebo. In this chain, TRBV24-1 is recombined with TRBJ2-1, and 9 junction bases match TRBD2. The receptor comes from a person between 18 and 60 years old who received the Ad26.COV2.S COVID-19 vaccine or a placebo. At the DNA level, the sequence is TGTGCCACCAGTGATCCCACTGGGCGGGAGGGCCAGAATGAGCAGTTCTTC. It encodes CATSDPTGREGQNEQFF.